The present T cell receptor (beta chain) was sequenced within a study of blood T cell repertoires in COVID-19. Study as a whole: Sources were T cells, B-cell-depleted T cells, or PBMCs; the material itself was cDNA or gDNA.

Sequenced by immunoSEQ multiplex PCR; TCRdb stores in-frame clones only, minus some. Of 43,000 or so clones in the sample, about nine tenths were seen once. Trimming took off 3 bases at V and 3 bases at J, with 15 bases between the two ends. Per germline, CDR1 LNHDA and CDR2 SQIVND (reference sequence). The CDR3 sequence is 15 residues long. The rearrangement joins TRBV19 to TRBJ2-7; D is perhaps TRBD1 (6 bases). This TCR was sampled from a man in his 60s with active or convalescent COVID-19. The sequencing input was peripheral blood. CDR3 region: CASSINQGPYYEQYF. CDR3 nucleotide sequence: TGTGCCAGTAGTATTAATCAGGGGCCGTACTACGAGCAGTACTTC.